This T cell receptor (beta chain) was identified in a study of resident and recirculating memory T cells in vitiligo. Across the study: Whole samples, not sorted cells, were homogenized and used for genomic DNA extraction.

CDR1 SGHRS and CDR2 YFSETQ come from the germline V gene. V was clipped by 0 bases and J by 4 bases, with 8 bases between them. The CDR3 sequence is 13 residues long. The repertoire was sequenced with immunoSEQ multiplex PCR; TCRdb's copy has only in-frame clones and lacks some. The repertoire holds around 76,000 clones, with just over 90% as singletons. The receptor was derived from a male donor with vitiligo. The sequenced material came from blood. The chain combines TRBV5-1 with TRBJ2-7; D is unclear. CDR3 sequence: CASSLDSRYEQYF. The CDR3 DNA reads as TGCGCCAGCAGCTTGGACTCACGATACGAGCAGTACTTC.